This T cell receptor (beta chain) was observed in a study of blood T cell repertoires in COVID-19. Study as a whole: The United States, Italy and Spain supplied acute and convalescent COVID-19 samples.

Authors' processing steps: How many nucleated cells were present was estimated from reference gene primer amplification. The repertoire was sequenced with immunoSEQ multiplex PCR; TCRdb's copy has only in-frame clones and lacks some. Clone size and the V and J calls come from that table; the DNA yielded D and trimming. The data contain 88,000 or so clones, approximately 90% of them singletons. The sequencing sample was made of PBMCs or T cells enriched from blood (not recorded which). This clonotype originated in a woman between 45 and 60 years old with acute COVID-19.

DNA of the CDR3: TGTGCCAGCAGCTTAGCAGGGGACAGGGGTACTGGAAACACCATATATTTT. Its translation is CASSLAGDRGTGNTIYF. This sequence joins TRBV7-9 and TRBJ1-3; 10 bases match TRBD1. Germline assignment: CDR1 SEHNR and CDR2 FQNEAQ (reference sequence). This CDR3 has 17 amino acids. Trimming took 0 bases from V and 2 from J; bases not matched to a gene: 4.